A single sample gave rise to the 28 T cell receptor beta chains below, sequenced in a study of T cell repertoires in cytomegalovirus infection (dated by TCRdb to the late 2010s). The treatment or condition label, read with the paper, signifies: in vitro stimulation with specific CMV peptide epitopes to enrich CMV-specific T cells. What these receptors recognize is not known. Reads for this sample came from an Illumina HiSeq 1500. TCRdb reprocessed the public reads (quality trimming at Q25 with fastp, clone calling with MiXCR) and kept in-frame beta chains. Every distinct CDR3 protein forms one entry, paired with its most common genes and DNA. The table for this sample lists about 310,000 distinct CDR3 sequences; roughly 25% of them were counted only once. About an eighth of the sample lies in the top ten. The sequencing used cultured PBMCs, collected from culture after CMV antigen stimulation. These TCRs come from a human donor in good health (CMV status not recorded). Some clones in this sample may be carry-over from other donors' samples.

The CDR3 loop is CASRKAGTSYTDTQYF. The CDR3 coding sequence is TGTGCCAGCAGGAAGGCCGGGACTTCTTACACAGATACGCAGTATTTT. This chain connects TRBV6-2 or TRBV6-3 to TRBJ2-3, with D perhaps matching TRBD2 (6 bases). Germline CDR1 MNHEY, CDR2 SVGEGT. V lost 6 bases and J 2 bases, leaving 18 bases between the germline ends. The CDR3 runs 16 residues.

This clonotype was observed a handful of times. The CDR3 here is CASSRRNTEAFF. The CDR3 nucleotides read TGTGCCAGCAGTCGTAGGAACACTGAAGCTTTCTTT. The rearrangement joins TRBV6-2 or TRBV6-3 to TRBJ1-1; no clear D gene. The CDR3 loop spans 12 amino acids. V was trimmed by 5 bases and J by 1 base, leaving 5 bases between them. In germline, CDR1 is MNHEY, CDR2 SVGEGT.

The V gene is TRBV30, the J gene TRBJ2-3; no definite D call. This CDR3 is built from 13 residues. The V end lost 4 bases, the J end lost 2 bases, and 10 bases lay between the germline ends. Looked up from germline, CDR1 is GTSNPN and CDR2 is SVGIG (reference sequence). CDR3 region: CAWTNGITDTQYF. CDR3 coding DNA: TGTGCCTGGACCAACGGCATCACAGATACGCAGTATTTT.

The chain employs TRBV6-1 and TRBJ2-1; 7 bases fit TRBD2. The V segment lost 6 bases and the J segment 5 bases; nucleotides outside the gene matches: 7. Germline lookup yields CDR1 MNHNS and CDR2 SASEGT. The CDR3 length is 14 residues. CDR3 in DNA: TGTGCCAGCAGCGGGGGGAGCGGCAACAATGAGCAGTTCTTC. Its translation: CASSGGSGNNEQFF.

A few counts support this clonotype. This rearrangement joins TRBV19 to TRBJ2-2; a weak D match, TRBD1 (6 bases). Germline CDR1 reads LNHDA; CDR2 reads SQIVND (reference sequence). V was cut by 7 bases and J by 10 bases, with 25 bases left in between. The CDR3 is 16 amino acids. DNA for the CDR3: TGTGCCAGTACCCCATATCGCACAGGGTATTTCGCGGAGCTGTTTTTT. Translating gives CASTPYRTGYFAELFF. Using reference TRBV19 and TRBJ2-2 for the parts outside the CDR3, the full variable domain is DGGITQSPKYLFRKEGQNVTLSCEQNLNHDAMYWYRQDPGQGLRLIYYSQIVNDFQKGDIAEGYSVSREKKESFPLTVTSAQKNPTAFYLCASTPYRTGYFAELFFGEGSRLTVL.

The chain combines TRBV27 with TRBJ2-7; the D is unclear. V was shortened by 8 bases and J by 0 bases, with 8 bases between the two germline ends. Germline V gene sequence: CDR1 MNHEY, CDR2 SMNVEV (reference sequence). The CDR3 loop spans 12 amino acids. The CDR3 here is CASGRSSYEQYF. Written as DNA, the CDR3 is TGTGCCAGCGGACGGAGCTCCTACGAGCAGTACTTC.

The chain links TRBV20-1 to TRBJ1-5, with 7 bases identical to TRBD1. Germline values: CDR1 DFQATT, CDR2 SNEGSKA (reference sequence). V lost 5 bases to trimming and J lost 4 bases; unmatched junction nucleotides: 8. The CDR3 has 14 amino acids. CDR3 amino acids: CSAFTGEGNQPQHF. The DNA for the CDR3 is TGCAGTGCTTTTACAGGGGAGGGGAATCAGCCCCAGCATTTT.

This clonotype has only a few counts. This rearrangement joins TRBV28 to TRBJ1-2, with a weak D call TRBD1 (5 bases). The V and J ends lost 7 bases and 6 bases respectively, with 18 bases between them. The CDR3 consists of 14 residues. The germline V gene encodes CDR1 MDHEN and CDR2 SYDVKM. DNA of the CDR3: TGTGCCAGCACTCCCCCGGAAGGGGTCCATGGCTACACCTTC. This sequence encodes CASTPPEGVHGYTF.

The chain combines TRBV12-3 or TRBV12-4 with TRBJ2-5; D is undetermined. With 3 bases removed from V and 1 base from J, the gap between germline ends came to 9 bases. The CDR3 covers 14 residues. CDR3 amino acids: CASSFGRPQETQYF. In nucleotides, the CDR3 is TGTGCCAGCAGTTTCGGGCGGCCCCAAGAGACCCAGTACTTC.

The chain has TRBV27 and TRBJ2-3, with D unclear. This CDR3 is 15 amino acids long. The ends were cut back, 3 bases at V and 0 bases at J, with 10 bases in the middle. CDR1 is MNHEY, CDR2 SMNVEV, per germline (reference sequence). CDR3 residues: CASSLLGASTDTQYF. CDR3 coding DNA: TGTGCCAGCAGTTTGCTCGGAGCTAGCACAGATACGCAGTATTTT.

The CDR3 DNA sequence: TGTGCCAGCAGTACGTCTAGCGGGACTCCCTACAATGAGCAGTTCTTC. Residues: CASSTSSGTPYNEQFF. The chain couples TRBV6-5 to TRBJ2-1; TRBD2 matches at 9 bases. CDR3 length: 16 amino acids. J was trimmed by 2 bases and V by 5 bases; bases with no gene match: 7. Germline V gives CDR1 MNHEY, CDR2 SVGAGI.

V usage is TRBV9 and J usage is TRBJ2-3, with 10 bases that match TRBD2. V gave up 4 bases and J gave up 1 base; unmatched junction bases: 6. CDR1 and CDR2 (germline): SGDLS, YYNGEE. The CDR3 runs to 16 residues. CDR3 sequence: CASSPRTSGRTDTQYF. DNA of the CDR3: TGTGCCAGCAGCCCCAGGACTAGCGGACGCACAGATACGCAGTATTTT.

The CDR3 protein is CASSGAGVTHTGELFF. The CDR3 coding sequence is TGTGCCAGCAGTGGAGCGGGAGTTACCCACACCGGGGAGCTGTTTTTT. The chain employs TRBV6-2 or TRBV6-3 and TRBJ2-2, with TRBD2 matching 8 bases. There are 16 residues in the CDR3. Looked up from germline, CDR1 is MNHEY and CDR2 is SVGEGT. Trimming at V came to 5 bases and at J to 3 bases, leaving 8 bases not matched to a gene.

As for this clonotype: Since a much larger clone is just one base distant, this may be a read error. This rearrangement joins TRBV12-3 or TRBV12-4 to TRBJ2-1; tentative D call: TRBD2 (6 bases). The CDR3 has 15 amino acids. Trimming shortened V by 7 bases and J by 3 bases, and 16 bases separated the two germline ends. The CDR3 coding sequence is TGTGCCAGCACCATAAGGCTAGCGCGCTACAATGAGCAGTTCTTC. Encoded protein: CASTIRLARYNEQFF.

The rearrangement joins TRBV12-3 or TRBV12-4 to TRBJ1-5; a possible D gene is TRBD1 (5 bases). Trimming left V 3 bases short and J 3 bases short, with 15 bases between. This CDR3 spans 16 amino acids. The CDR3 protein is CASSFGGKGSNQPQHF. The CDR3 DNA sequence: TGTGCCAGCAGTTTTGGAGGGAAGGGGTCCAATCAGCCCCAGCATTTT.

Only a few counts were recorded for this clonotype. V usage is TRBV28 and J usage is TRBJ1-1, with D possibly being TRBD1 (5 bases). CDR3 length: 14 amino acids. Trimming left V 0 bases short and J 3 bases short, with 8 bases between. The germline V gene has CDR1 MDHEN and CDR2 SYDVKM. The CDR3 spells CASSLWGEHTEAFF. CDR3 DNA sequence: TGTGCCAGCAGTTTATGGGGGGAGCACACTGAAGCTTTCTTT.

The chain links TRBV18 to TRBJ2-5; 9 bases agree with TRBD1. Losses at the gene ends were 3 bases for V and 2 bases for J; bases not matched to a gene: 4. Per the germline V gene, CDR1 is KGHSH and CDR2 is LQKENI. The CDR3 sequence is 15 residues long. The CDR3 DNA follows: TGTGCCAGCTCACCTGGGACAGGGCGTCAAGAGACCCAGTACTTC. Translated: CASSPGTGRQETQYF.

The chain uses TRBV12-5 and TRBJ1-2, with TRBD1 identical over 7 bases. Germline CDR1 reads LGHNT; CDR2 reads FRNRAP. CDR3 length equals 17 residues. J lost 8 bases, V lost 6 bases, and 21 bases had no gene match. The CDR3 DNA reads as TGTGCTAGTGGACCAAGGGACAGCCCGACCGGCCTAGGAGGCTACACCTTC. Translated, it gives CASGPRDSPTGLGGYTF.

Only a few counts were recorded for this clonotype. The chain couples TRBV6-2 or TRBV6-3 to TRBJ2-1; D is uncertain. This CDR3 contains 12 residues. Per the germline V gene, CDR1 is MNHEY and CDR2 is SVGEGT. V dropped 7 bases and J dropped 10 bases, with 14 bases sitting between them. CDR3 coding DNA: TGTGCCAGCACCAAGGGCGGTAAGGAGCAGTTCTTC. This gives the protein CASTKGGKEQFF.

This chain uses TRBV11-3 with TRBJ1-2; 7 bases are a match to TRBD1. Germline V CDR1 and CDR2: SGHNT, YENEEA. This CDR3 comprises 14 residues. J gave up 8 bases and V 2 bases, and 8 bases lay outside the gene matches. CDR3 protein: CASSLTLTGSGYTF. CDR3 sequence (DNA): TGTGCCAGCAGCTTAACCCTGACAGGGAGCGGCTACACCTTC.

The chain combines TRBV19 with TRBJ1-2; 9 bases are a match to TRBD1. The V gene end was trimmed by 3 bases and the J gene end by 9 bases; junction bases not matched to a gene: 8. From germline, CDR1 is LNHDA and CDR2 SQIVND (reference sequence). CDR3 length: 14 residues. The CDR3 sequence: CASSIGRTGASYTF. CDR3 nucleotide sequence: TGTGCCAGTAGTATTGGGCGGACAGGGGCAAGCTACACCTTC.

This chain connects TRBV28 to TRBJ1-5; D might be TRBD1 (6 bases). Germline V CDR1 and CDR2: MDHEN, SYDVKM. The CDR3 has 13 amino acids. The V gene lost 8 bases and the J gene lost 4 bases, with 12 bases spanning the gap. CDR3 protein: CASVGQPNQPQHF. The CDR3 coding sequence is TGTGCCAGCGTCGGACAGCCGAATCAGCCCCAGCATTTT.

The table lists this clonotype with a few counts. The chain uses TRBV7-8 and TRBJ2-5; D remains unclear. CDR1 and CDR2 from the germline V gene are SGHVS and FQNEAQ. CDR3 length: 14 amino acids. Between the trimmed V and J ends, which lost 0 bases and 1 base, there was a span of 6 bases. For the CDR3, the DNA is TGTGCCAGCAGCTTAGCGGGGATCCAAGAGACCCAGTACTTC. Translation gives CASSLAGIQETQYF.

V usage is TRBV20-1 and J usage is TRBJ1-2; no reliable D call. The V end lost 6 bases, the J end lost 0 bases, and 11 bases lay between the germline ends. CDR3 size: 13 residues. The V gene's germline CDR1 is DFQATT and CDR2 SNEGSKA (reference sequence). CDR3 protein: CSAWVDANYGYTF. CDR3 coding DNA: TGCAGTGCGTGGGTGGACGCTAACTATGGCTACACCTTC.

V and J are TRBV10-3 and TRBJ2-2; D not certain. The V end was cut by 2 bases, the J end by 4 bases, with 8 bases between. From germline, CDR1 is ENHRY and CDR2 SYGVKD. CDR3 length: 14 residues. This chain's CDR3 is CAISEPKITGELFF. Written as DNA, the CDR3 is TGTGCCATCAGTGAGCCGAAAATCACCGGGGAGCTGTTTTTT.

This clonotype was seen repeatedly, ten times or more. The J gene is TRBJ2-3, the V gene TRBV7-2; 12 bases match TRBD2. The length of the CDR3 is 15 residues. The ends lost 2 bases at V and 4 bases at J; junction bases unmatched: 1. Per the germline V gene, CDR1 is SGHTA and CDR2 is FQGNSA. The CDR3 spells CASSLLAGGADTQYF. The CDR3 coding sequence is TGTGCCAGCAGCTTACTAGCGGGAGGGGCAGATACGCAGTATTTT.

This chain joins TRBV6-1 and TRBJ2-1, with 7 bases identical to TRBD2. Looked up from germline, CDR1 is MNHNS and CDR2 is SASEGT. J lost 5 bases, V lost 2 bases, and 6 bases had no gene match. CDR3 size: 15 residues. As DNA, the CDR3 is TGTGCCAGCAGTGAAAGTGAGGGAGGGAACAATGAGCAGTTCTTC. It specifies CASSESEGGNNEQFF.

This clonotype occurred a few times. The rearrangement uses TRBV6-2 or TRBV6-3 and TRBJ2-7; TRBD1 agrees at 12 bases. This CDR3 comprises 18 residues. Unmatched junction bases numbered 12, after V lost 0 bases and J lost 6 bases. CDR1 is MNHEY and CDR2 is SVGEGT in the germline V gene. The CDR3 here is CASSYSLGTGGAGVEQYV. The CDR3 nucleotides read TGTGCCAGCAGTTACTCCCTCGGGACAGGGGGCGCCGGAGTCGAGCAGTACGTC.